The 9 T cell receptor beta chains in this list originate from one sample, sequenced in a study of blood T cell repertoires in COVID-19. Sequencing used immunoSEQ multiplex PCR; TCRdb keeps in-frame clones, though not all of them. The data show 150,000 to 200,000 clones, 80% to 90% seen once. Sequencing was performed on peripheral blood. The receptor set was obtained from a man over 45 with active or convalescent COVID-19.

This chain connects TRBV7-2 to TRBJ1-5; D not resolved. Germline-derived CDR1 and CDR2 are SGHTA and FQGNSA. There are 13 residues in the CDR3. The V gene lost 4 bases and the J gene lost 2 bases, with 6 bases spanning the gap. The CDR3 sequence: CASSSVGNQPQHF. In DNA form, the CDR3 reads TGTGCCAGCAGCTCGGTGGGCAATCAGCCCCAGCATTTT.

CDR3 sequence: CASSIEQGDYEQYF. CDR3 coding DNA: TGTGCCAGTAGTATTGAACAGGGGGACTACGAGCAGTACTTC. The V call is TRBV19, the J call TRBJ2-7; 8 nucleotides agree with TRBD1. The CDR3 sequence is 14 residues long. The germline gives CDR1 LNHDA, CDR2 SQIVND (reference sequence). Trimming removed 3 bases from V and 3 bases from J; junction bases left unmatched: 4.

The chain employs TRBV6-5 and TRBJ2-4; the match to TRBD1 covers 7 bases. Germline V gives CDR1 MNHEY, CDR2 SVGAGI. The CDR3 has 11 amino acids. Trimming removed 7 bases from V and 11 bases from J; junction bases left unmatched: 5. DNA of the CDR3: TGTGCCAGCACTATACAGGGGTTTCAGTACTTC. Translation: CASTIQGFQYF.

The rearrangement links TRBV24-1 to TRBJ2-7; D may be TRBD2 (7 bases). Trimming shortened V by 1 base and J by 3 bases, and 15 bases separated the two germline ends. The CDR3 totals 16 residues. Per the germline V gene, CDR1 is KGHDR and CDR2 is SFDVKD. The CDR3 region has the DNA TGTGCCACCAGTGATTTATCGGGGGGACAAAGCTACGAGCAGTACTTC. Residues: CATSDLSGGQSYEQYF.

The chain's CDR3 is CASSSEQHSGNTIYF. Written as DNA, the CDR3 is TGTGCCAGCAGCTCAGAACAGCACTCTGGAAACACCATATATTTT. V is TRBV6-6 and J is TRBJ1-3, with D hard to call. CDR1 is MNHNY and CDR2 is SVGAGI in the germline V gene (reference sequence). CDR3 length equals 15 residues. The V end was cut by 6 bases, the J end by 0 bases, with 12 bases between.

This clone occurred once. The chain has TRBV7-2 and TRBJ2-2, with TRBD1 as a possible D gene (6 bases). There are 14 residues in the CDR3. Germline values: CDR1 SGHTA, CDR2 FQGNSA. With 0 bases removed from V and 7 bases from J, the gap between germline ends came to 9 bases. The CDR3, as DNA: TGTGCCAGCAGCTTAGCGGGGGCCTTCGGGGAGCTGTTTTTT. This codes for CASSLAGAFGELFF.

The chain joins TRBV29-1 to TRBJ1-2; 7 nucleotides match TRBD1. The trim removed 6 bases at V and 4 bases at J, leaving 8 bases unmatched. Per the germline V gene, CDR1 is SQVTM and CDR2 is ANQGSEA. The CDR3 contains 13 residues. The CDR3 protein is CSVDGGTAYGYTF. In nucleotides, the CDR3 is TGCAGCGTCGACGGCGGGACAGCCTATGGCTACACCTTC.

The chain combines TRBV18 with TRBJ1-4, with 7 bases that match TRBD1. The germline gives CDR1 KGHSH, CDR2 LQKENI. CDR3 size: 15 residues. Losses at the gene ends were 3 bases for V and 8 bases for J; bases not matched to a gene: 9. Here the CDR3 reads CASSPPTGFEEKLFF. The CDR3 nucleotides are TGTGCCAGCTCACCGCCGACAGGGTTCGAAGAAAAACTGTTTTTT.

In DNA, the CDR3 is TGCGCCAGCAGTCAATCTCTGCCCGCTCCGGATGGGGGGAGAAACTACGAGCAGTACTTC. It encodes CASSQSLPAPDGGRNYEQYF. V is TRBV23-1 and J is TRBJ2-7, with a tentative D call TRBD2 (6 bases). TRBV23-1 is given ORF status, its function remaining uncertain. This CDR3 is built from 20 residues. The V and J ends lost 0 bases and 3 bases respectively, with 27 bases between them.